A selection of T cell receptor beta chains follows, all from one sample in a study of breast tumors, draining lymph nodes, adjacent tissues. Using its own MiXCR run on the multiplex PCR reads, TCRdb lists one record per CDR3 protein. The data show about 140,000 distinct CDR3 sequences, around 24% seen once. Input material: axillary lymph node tissue. The receptors originated from a female donor with breast cancer. Some clones in this sample may be carry-over from other donors' samples. Both conserved end residues are part of each CDR3. D genes are given only for firm matches. A clone size is listed for some rows: how often the clone was seen (once, few, many), or a class if it is expanded.

j_call,clone_size,d_call,v_call,cdr3_nt,cdr3_aa
TRBJ2-1,many,-,TRBV15,TGTGCCACCAGCAGAAAAAGGTACAATGAGCAGTTCTTC,CATSRKRYNEQFF
TRBJ2-7,many,TRBD2,TRBV5-1,TGCGCCAGCAGCTTGGGACTAGCGGGGCCCCTCTACGAGCAGTACTTC,CASSLGLAGPLYEQYF
TRBJ2-7,many,-,TRBV7-2,TGTGCCAGCACCCTGGGGGGCGCTACTTTCGAGCAGTACTTC,CASTLGGATFEQYF
TRBJ1-5,many,-,TRBV9,TGTGCCAGCAGCCAGGGTGTTAGCAATCAGCCCCAGCATTTT,CASSQGVSNQPQHF
TRBJ2-7,many,-,TRBV20-1,TGCAGTGCTAGAGATTTATCCGGGAACCCCTACGAGCAGTACTTC,CSARDLSGNPYEQYF
TRBJ1-1,-,-,TRBV10-2,TGCGCCAGCAGCCCCTCAACTGAAGCTTTCTTT,CASSPSTEAFF
TRBJ2-1,many,-,TRBV29-1,TGCAGCGTTGCTGGGACCTACAATGAGCAGTTCTTC,CSVAGTYNEQFF
TRBJ2-3,few,-,TRBV3-1,TGTGCCAGCAGCCAAGATTTATCCACTCTGAGCACAGATACGCAGTATTTT,CASSQDLSTLSTDTQYF
TRBJ2-1,many,TRBD2,TRBV12-3/TRBV12-4,TGTGCCAGCAGCCTTAGCGGGAGGGCCCTCTACAATGAGCAGTTCTTC,CASSLSGRALYNEQFF
TRBJ1-3,-,-,TRBV28,TGTGCCGGCAGCCCCGACAGCGTCTCTGGAAACACCATATATTTT,CAGSPDSVSGNTIYF
TRBJ1-2,many,-,TRBV6-1,TGTGCCAGCAGTGCCATCGGACAGTCTTACTTTGGCTACACCTTC,CASSAIGQSYFGYTF
TRBJ2-1,-,TRBD2,TRBV11-1,TGTGCCAGTGGGACTAGCGGAGCCAATGAGCAGTTCTTC,CASGTSGANEQFF
TRBJ2-5,-,TRBD1,TRBV29-1,TGCAGCGTTGAGGCAGACAGGGGGCGCGGGGAGACCCAGTACTTC,CSVEADRGRGETQYF
TRBJ1-2,many,TRBD1,TRBV29-1,TGCAGCGTACGGACAGGGGTCTATGGCTACACCTTC,CSVRTGVYGYTF
TRBJ2-1,few,TRBD2,TRBV6-1,TGTGCCAGCAGTGAAGTGGGGGTAGGGCTCGGACTAGCGGGAGTGGCCAATGAGCAGTTCTTC,CASSEVGVGLGLAGVANEQFF
TRBJ1-3,-,-,TRBV28,TGTGCCAGCAGTTTCCGGCAATTCTCTGGAAACACCATATATTTT,CASSFRQFSGNTIYF
TRBJ2-3,many,TRBD2,TRBV7-2,TGTGCCAGCAGCTTACTAGCGGGAGTTGGAGATACGCAGTATTTT,CASSLLAGVGDTQYF
TRBJ2-3,many,-,TRBV4-1,TGCGCCAGCAGCCTAACTAGTAATTCTTTCCAGAGTACGCAGTATTTT,CASSLTSNSFQSTQYF
TRBJ2-5,many,TRBD2,TRBV12-3/TRBV12-4,TGTGCCAGCGGGACCTCCTCGGGACTAGCGCACCAAGAGACCCAGTACTTC,CASGTSSGLAHQETQYF
TRBJ2-1,-,TRBD2,TRBV13,TGTGCCAGCAGTTTCCGACTAGCCGTCCACAATGAGCAGTTCTTC,CASSFRLAVHNEQFF
TRBJ1-5,many,TRBD1,TRBV5-1,TGCGCCAGCAGCTTGGCGGGACAGGGGAATCAGCCCCAGCATTTT,CASSLAGQGNQPQHF
TRBJ2-1,many,-,TRBV7-9,TGTGCCAGCAGCCCCCTAGGAGACAATGAGCAGTTCTTC,CASSPLGDNEQFF